This T cell receptor (beta chain) was sequenced for a study of radiation and T cells in renal cell carcinoma. TCRdb's table, derived via immunoSEQ multiplex PCR, lists solely in-frame clones and lacks some. The top ten hold less than 20% of the sample, which has 140,000 or so clones, around nine tenths seen once. Time point: blood 4 weeks post-SBRT, at nephrectomy. Noted treatment: 15 Gy SBRT to primary tumor, nephrectomy 4 weeks later. Nephrectomy followed 15 Gy stereotactic body radiation by 4 weeks. V lost 5 bases and J 4 bases, leaving 12 bases between the germline ends. Germline V gene lookup returns CDR1 SEHNR and CDR2 FQNEAQ (reference sequence). The CDR3 runs to 13 residues.

The gene calls are TRBV7-9 and TRBJ2-7; D possibly corresponds to TRBD2 (6 bases). Source: blood, taken from a patient whose treatment included radiotherapy and nephrectomy. The receptor was isolated from a woman in her forties or fifties with renal cell carcinoma. The CDR3 loop reads CASSTAGTYEQYF. CDR3 in DNA: TGTGCCAGCAGCACCGCAGGGACTTACGAGCAGTACTTC.